This T cell receptor beta chain was observed in a study of post-analysis software for immune sequencing data. About the study: The cohort encompassed relapsing-remitting, secondary progressive and progressive-relapsing multiple sclerosis disease courses. Study-level points and caveats: In patients, about 5 TRBV segments were more frequent than in controls, with TRBV5-6, TRBV5-1 and TRBV20-1 among them. For normalized Chao1 diversity, multiple sclerosis patients scored significantly lower than controls did.

Incorporated into the TCR beta cDNA libraries were unique molecular identifiers, which served to reduce PCR and sequencing biases. When about 1 to 11 million T cells were used, they gave some 540,000 cDNA molecules. TCRdb itself ran the PCR reads through MiXCR, one entry per CDR3 protein. This repertoire shows hundreds of thousands of distinct CDR3 sequences, approximately 53% found once; its top ten account for roughly 4.4%. This clonotype was picked up a small number of times. Its antigen is still unknown. The CDR3 spans 14 residues. Germline CDR1 MNHEY, CDR2 SMNVEV (reference sequence). Specimen: blood. The chain recombines TRBV27 with TRBJ2-4; 11 bases agree with TRBD1. The assigned J gene may be wrong: the sequence end matches TRBJ2-7 better. This receptor was obtained from a girl between 5 and 17 years old with multiple sclerosis. The CDR3 protein is CASTRTGGVYEQYF. The CDR3 coding sequence is TGTGCCAGCACCCGGACAGGGGGCGTTTACGAGCAGTACTTC.